The subject of this entry is one TCR beta chain. The sample belongs to a study of cytomegalovirus exposure and HLA in healthy donors. The study ran its PCR with 60 Vbeta and 13 Jbeta primers. Sequencing was performed with immunoSEQ multiplex PCR; in TCRdb, only in-frame clones are kept and a portion is missing. The sample has about 150,000 clones; 66% are singletons. This CDR3 has 11 residues. V shed 4 bases and J shed 6 bases, with 5 bases lying between them. The V gene's germline CDR1 is SEHNR and CDR2 FQNEAQ (reference sequence). The receptor comes from a woman aged 55-69 years in good health and CMV-seronegative. The sample was PBMCs. The chain carries TRBV7-9 and TRBJ2-3, with D uncertain. CDR3 coding DNA: TGTGCCAGCAGCTCCTCTGATACGCAGTATTTT. The encoded protein is CASSSSDTQYF. Combining the CDR3 with reference TRBV7-9 and TRBJ2-3 gives the whole variable domain DTGVSQNPRHKITKRGQNVTFRCDPISEHNRLYWYRQTLGQGPEFLTYFQNEAQLEKSRLLSDRFSAERPKGSFSTLEIQRTEQGDSAMYLCASSSSDTQYFGPGTRLTVL.